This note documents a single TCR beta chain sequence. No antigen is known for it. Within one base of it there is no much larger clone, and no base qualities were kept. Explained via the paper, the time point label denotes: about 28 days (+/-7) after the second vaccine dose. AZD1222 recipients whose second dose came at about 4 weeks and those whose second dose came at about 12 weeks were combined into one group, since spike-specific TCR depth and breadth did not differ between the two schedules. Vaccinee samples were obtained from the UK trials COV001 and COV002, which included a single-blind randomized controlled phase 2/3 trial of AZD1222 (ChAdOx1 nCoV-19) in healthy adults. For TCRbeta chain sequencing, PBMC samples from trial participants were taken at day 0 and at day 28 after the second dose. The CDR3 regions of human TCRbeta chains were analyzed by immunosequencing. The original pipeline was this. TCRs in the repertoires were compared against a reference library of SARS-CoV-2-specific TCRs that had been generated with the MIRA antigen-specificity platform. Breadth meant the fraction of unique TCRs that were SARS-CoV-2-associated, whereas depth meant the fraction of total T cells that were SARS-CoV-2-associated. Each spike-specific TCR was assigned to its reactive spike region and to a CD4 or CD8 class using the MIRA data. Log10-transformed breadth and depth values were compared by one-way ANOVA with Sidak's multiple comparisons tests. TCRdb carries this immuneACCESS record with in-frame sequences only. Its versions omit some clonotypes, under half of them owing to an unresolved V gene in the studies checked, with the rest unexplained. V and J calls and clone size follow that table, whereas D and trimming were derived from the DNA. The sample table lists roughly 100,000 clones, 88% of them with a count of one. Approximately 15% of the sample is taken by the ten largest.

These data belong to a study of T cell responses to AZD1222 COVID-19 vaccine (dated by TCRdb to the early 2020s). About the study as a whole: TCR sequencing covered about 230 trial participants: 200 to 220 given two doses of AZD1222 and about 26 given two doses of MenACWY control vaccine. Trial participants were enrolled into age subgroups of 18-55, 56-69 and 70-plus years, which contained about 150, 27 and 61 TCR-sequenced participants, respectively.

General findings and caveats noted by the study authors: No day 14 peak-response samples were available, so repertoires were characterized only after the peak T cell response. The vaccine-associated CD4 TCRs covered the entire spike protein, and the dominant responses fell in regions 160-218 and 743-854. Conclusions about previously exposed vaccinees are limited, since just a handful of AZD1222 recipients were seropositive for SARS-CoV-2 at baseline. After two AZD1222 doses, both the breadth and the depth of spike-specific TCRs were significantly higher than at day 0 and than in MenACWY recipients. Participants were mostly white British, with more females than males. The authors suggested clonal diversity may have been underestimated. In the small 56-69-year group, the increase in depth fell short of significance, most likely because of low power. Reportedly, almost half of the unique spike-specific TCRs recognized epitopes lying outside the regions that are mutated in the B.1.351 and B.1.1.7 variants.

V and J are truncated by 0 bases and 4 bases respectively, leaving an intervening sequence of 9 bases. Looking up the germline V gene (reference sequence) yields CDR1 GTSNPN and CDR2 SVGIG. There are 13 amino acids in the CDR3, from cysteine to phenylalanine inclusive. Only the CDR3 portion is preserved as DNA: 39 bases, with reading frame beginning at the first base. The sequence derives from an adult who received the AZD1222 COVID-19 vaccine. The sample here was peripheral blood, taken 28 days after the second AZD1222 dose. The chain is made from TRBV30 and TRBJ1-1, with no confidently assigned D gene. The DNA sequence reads TGTGCCTGGAGTGTAAGCAGGACCACTGAAGCTTTCTTT. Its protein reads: CAWSVSRTTEAFF.